This T cell receptor beta chain was captured by sequencing in a study of low-dose radiotherapy and immunotherapy resistance in tumors. Time point noted: after trial treatment. Regarding treatment: LDRT plus nivolumab, ipilimumab, low-dose cyclophosphamide and aspirin (RACIN trial). V lost 2 bases, J lost 7 bases, and 9 bases stayed unmatched. Germline V gene data show CDR1 as MDHEN and CDR2 as SYDVKM. This CDR3 has 16 amino acids. cDNA synthesis used a TRAV/TRBV-specific primer set for both chains. It was with a constant-region primer and a V-primer adapter that TCRs were amplified over roughly 19 PCR cycles. TCRdb processed the reads anew with MiXCR; each CDR3 protein has one entry. The sample includes some 40,000 distinct CDR3 sequences, around 21% of them seen just once.

V is TRBV28 and J is TRBJ1-5; 9 nucleotides agree with TRBD1. Sequencing used PBMCs, obtained after low-dose radiotherapy plus immunotherapy. This receptor was identified in a female donor with ovarian cancer. CDR3 amino acids: CASSLGTGTGLQPQHF. In DNA, the CDR3 is TGTGCCAGCAGTTTAGGGACAGGGACCGGGTTGCAGCCCCAGCATTTT.